This TCR beta chain was documented in a study of blood T cell repertoires in COVID-19. Study-level background: Italy, Spain and the United States were the sources of the convalescent and acute COVID-19 samples. The cDNA or gDNA used as material had been derived from T cells, B-cell-depleted T cells, or PBMCs.

Unmatched junction bases numbered 9, after V lost 1 base and J lost 4 bases. Looked up from germline, CDR1 is SGDLS and CDR2 is YYNGEE. The CDR3 is made up of 17 amino acids. In the original workflow: For nucleated cells, counts were estimated from reference gene primer amplification. Profiling relied on immunoSEQ multiplex PCR, and the TCRdb table lists in-frame clones only, not all of them. V and J calls and clone size are given by that table; D and trimming were obtained from the DNA. The sample carries tens of thousands of clones, over 75% recorded once. This chain links TRBV9 with TRBJ2-2, with 8 nucleotides matching TRBD1. The clonotype was recovered from a man aged 65 to 79 with acute or convalescent COVID-19. Sequenced: peripheral blood. The DNA of the CDR3 is TGTGCCAGCAGCGTAATTTCCCGGACAGGGCCCACCGGGGAGCTGTTTTTT. It encodes CASSVISRTGPTGELFF.